Listed below are T cell receptor beta chains from one sample, sequenced in a study of blood T cell repertoires in COVID-19. TCRdb keeps only in-frame clones here, not all; method: immunoSEQ multiplex PCR. The sample carries about 68,000 clones, roughly 90% recorded once. Sequenced sample: peripheral blood. These TCRs come from a man aged 25-45 years with acute or convalescent COVID-19. Both conserved end residues are part of each CDR3. The D gene is left open where the match is weak. The size entry is marked missing in some rows and otherwise reads once, few, many or a size class.

len	j_gene	d_gene	abundance	v_gene	CDR3nt	CDR3aa
14	TRBJ2-1	TRBD2	once	TRBV4-1	TGCGCCAGCAGCCGGGAGGGCCTTTACAATGAGCAGTTCTTC	CASSREGLYNEQFF
14	TRBJ2-5	TRBD1	NA	TRBV30	TGTGCCTGGAGTGTATGGGACAGGGGAGAGACCCAGTACTTC	CAWSVWDRGETQYF
15	TRBJ1-1	NA	NA	TRBV28	TGTGCCAGCAGTGCCCGACAGGCAGTGAACACTGAAGCTTTCTTT	CASSARQAVNTEAFF
15	TRBJ1-3	TRBD1	NA	TRBV5-4	TGTGCCAGCAGCACGGGTGGACAGGGTCCAAACACCATATATTTT	CASSTGGQGPNTIYF
18	TRBJ2-7	TRBD1	NA	TRBV7-9	TGTGCCAGCAGCTTAAGTGAGAGAGGGACAGGGAAATCATACGAGCAGTACTTC	CASSLSERGTGKSYEQYF
13	TRBJ2-7	TRBD1	NA	TRBV28	TGTGCCAGCAGTTTATGGACAGGGGATAAGCAGTACTTC	CASSLWTGDKQYF
11	TRBJ2-2	NA	NA	TRBV7-9	TGTGCCTTTCCGGGAGCCGGGGAGCTGTTTTTT	CAFPGAGELFF
14	TRBJ2-7	NA	few	TRBV11-3	TGTGCCAGCAGCTCTCGGGGTTCCCCCTACGAGCAGTACTTC	CASSSRGSPYEQYF
13	TRBJ2-1	NA	NA	TRBV28	TGTGCCAGCAGTAGGGGGGAGGGCCGTGAGCAGTTCTTC	CASSRGEGREQFF
15	TRBJ2-2	TRBD1	NA	TRBV6-5	TGTGCCAGCAGATCCGACAGGGGGAACACCGGGGAGCTGTTTTTT	CASRSDRGNTGELFF
15	TRBJ2-5	NA	NA	TRBV4-3	TGCGCCAGCAGCCAAGATAGGCAGGGCGTGGAGACCCAGTACTTC	CASSQDRQGVETQYF
15	TRBJ2-1	TRBD2	NA	TRBV7-9	TGTGCCAGCACTGCTGCGGGAGTGAACTACAATGAGCAGTTCTTC	CASTAAGVNYNEQFF
18	TRBJ2-1	TRBD2	NA	TRBV3-1/TRBV3-2	TGTGCCAGCAGCCTTTCAGGGCGCGGGAGGGCCTATGGGGATGAGCAGTTCTTC	CASSLSGRGRAYGDEQFF
11	TRBJ1-1	NA	few	TRBV19	TGTGCCAGTTATAGGGGGACTGAAGCTTTCTTT	CASYRGTEAFF
16	TRBJ1-4	TRBD1	NA	TRBV15	TGTGCCACCAGCAGCCGGACAGGGGGCTTCGGTGAAAAACTGTTTTTT	CATSSRTGGFGEKLFF
11	TRBJ1-1	NA	NA	TRBV19	TGTGCCAGTAGGGGTGGGGCCGAAGCTTTCTTT	CASRGGAEAFF
15	TRBJ1-4	NA	NA	TRBV5-1	TGCGCCAGCAGCTTGGCCCTCGCAACTAATGAAAAACTGTTTTTT	CASSLALATNEKLFF
13	TRBJ1-1	NA	NA	TRBV6-4	TGTGCCAGCAGCGCCCAGGAAGACACTGAAGCTTTCTTT	CASSAQEDTEAFF
13	TRBJ1-2	NA	NA	TRBV6-2/TRBV6-3	TGTGCCAGCAGTCGCGGCACAGGGCACGGCTACACCTTC	CASSRGTGHGYTF
14	TRBJ2-5	NA	NA	TRBV6-1	TGTGCCAGCAGTGAATCTCAGGATGCCGAGACCCAGTACTTC	CASSESQDAETQYF
19	TRBJ2-6	TRBD1	NA	TRBV18	TGTGCCAGCTCACGGGGACAGGGGAAAGGGTTCTCTGGGGCCAACGTCCTGACTTTC	CASSRGQGKGFSGANVLTF
14	TRBJ1-1	NA	few	TRBV28	TGTGCCAGCAGCCGAACAGGGTTGGTCACTGAAGCTTTCTTT	CASSRTGLVTEAFF
16	TRBJ2-1	TRBD2	NA	TRBV6-5	TGTGCCAGCAGTTATGGAGGGACTAGCGGCTACAATGAGCAGTTCTTC	CASSYGGTSGYNEQFF
13	TRBJ2-7	TRBD1	NA	TRBV2	TGTGCCAGCCAAAACAGGGGGTCCTACGAGCAGTACTTC	CASQNRGSYEQYF
19	TRBJ2-1	TRBD2	NA	TRBV24-1	TGTGCCACCAGTGGCTGGACTAGCGGGAGGACGAGCTCCTACAATGAGCAGTTCTTC	CATSGWTSGRTSSYNEQFF
19	TRBJ2-2	NA	NA	TRBV7-3	TGTGCCAGCAGCCTATACCAGGGACAGGGACTAGTAAACACCGGGGAGCTGTTTTTT	CASSLYQGQGLVNTGELFF
14	TRBJ1-2	NA	NA	TRBV20-1	TGCAGTGCTAGTATGGCAGGGAAGGACTATGGCTACACCTTC	CSASMAGKDYGYTF
17	TRBJ1-6	TRBD1	NA	TRBV28	TGTGCCAGCAGATACAGGGGTCTCCATCCTAATAATTCACCCCTCCACTTT	CASRYRGLHPNNSPLHF
14	TRBJ1-1	NA	once	TRBV7-2	TGTGCCAGCAGCCTATTGGCCGGAGACACTGAAGCTTTCTTT	CASSLLAGDTEAFF
16	TRBJ1-2	NA	NA	TRBV27	TGTGCCAGCAGTCCAGGACCGTTGTTGGGAGGCTATGGCTACACCTTC	CASSPGPLLGGYGYTF
16	TRBJ2-3	NA	NA	TRBV19	TGTGCCAGTAGTTCCCTCCCCGGGGGAGGAACAGATACGCAGTATTTT	CASSSLPGGGTDTQYF
16	TRBJ1-6	NA	NA	TRBV5-5	TGTGCCAGCAGCCCTATCACAGGGTCCGATAATTCACCCCTCCACTTT	CASSPITGSDNSPLHF
13	TRBJ1-1	NA	NA	TRBV28	TGTGCCAGCAGTTTAGCTGCGGCACCCCGGGCTTTCTTT	CASSLAAAPRAFF
15	TRBJ2-7	NA	few	TRBV11-1	TGTGCCAGCAGTATGCTCCAGGGTCCTTCCTACGAGCAGTACTTC	CASSMLQGPSYEQYF
14	TRBJ1-1	NA	NA	TRBV9	TGTGCCAGCAGCGCCCCGGGGAAGAACACTGAAGCTTTCTTT	CASSAPGKNTEAFF
14	TRBJ2-2	NA	NA	TRBV7-8	TGTGCCAGCAGCTTATCGGGGAACACCGGGGAGCTGTTTTTT	CASSLSGNTGELFF
14	TRBJ1-2	TRBD1	NA	TRBV18	TGTGCCAGCTCACCTGCGGACAGGGTCTATGGCTACACCTTC	CASSPADRVYGYTF
16	TRBJ2-3	TRBD1	once	TRBV15	TGTGCCACCAGCCCTGGGGGACAGGGTGTTTCAGATACGCAGTATTTT	CATSPGGQGVSDTQYF